This T cell receptor beta chain originates from a study of T cells in Graves' hyperthyroidism and ophthalmopathy. Whole-study results and caveats: Most thyroid clonotypes with frequency above 0.001 were detected in blood.

Only a few counts were recorded for this clonotype. What it recognizes is unknown. The CDR3 runs 14 residues. Germline CDR1 and CDR2: SNHLY and FYNNEI. The V end was cut by 8 bases, the J end by 7 bases, with 15 bases between. Amplification yielded TCR beta CDR3 regions, with RNA transcripts as the source. Initially, a first-round RT-PCR of the TCR CDR3 employed the HTBI primer set. TCRdb used MiXCR to reprocess the multiplex PCR reads, holding one entry per CDR3 protein. The sample holds 250,000 to 350,000 distinct CDR3 sequences; about 18% are singletons and the top ten take around 58%. This TCR was recovered from a woman aged 60-75 years with Graves' ophthalmopathy. The sequenced material came from blood. The J gene is TRBJ1-6, the V gene TRBV2; D unclear. Here the CDR3 reads CASEQFPMNSPLHF. The CDR3, as DNA: TGTGCCAGCGAACAGTTCCCTATGAATTCACCCCTCCACTTT.